This T cell receptor (beta chain) was sequenced during a study of cytomegalovirus exposure and HLA in healthy donors. Study-wide findings and caveats: Sequencing likely caused a cluster of highly shared sequence variants. TCR beta sequences reportedly predicted most subjects' HLA-A and HLA-B alleles accurately.

PCR used 60 Vbeta primers and 13 Jbeta primers. The method was immunoSEQ multiplex PCR; TCRdb's version includes in-frame clones alone and lacks a portion of them. The sample lists around 99,000 clones, around 77% occurring once. Concerning this clone itself: Its target is not known.

The CDR3 runs 12 residues. Trimming cost V 6 bases and J 8 bases; bases outside gene matches: 6. The germline V gene has CDR1 WNHNN and CDR2 SYGVQD (reference sequence). The genes are TRBV10-1 and TRBJ2-7, with TRBD1 identical over 8 bases. This clonotype was sampled from a man aged 40-49 years in good health and CMV-seronegative. Sequenced material: PBMCs. In DNA form, the CDR3 reads TGCGCCAGCAGCCCTGACAGGGGTAAGCAGTACTTC. Protein: CASSPDRGKQYF.